The 2 T cell receptor beta chains presented below share a single source sample, sequenced in a study of PD-L1 blockade in urothelial cancer. Time point in this sample: peripheral blood 6 weeks after treatment start. Profiling relied on immunoSEQ multiplex PCR, and the TCRdb table lists in-frame clones only, not all of them. The table shows some 110,000 clones, with 75% to 95% occurring only once. The sample here was PBMCs, taken around atezolizumab (anti-PD-L1) treatment. Receptors originate from a man aged 55 to 69 with urothelial cancer.

The V call is TRBV27, the J call TRBJ2-7; 8 bases are a match to TRBD1. V was clipped by 5 bases and J by 2 bases; unmatched bases: 8. Germline loops: CDR1 MNHEY, CDR2 SMNVEV (reference sequence). The CDR3 sequence is 15 residues long. CDR3 sequence (DNA): TGTGCCAGCAGTCCAACTTGGACAGGGACCTACGAGCAGTACTTC. Its protein is CASSPTWTGTYEQYF.

This sequence joins TRBV6-5 and TRBJ1-2, with TRBD1 as a possible D gene (5 bases). The germline gives CDR1 MNHEY, CDR2 SVGAGI. The ends were cut back, 2 bases at V and 7 bases at J, with 8 bases in the middle. The CDR3 runs 12 residues. The CDR3, as DNA: TGTGCCAGCAGTTACCAGGGAAGTGGCTACACCTTC. This codes for CASSYQGSGYTF.